Included here is one TCR beta chain sequence, with context. Other DNA sequences of this sample code for an identical CDR3. Germline V gene data show CDR1 as MNHNS and CDR2 as SASEGT. V lost 3 bases and J 2 bases, leaving 11 bases between the germline ends. This CDR3 comprises 15 residues. The sample comes from a study of shared clonotypes between healthy human individuals. Study-wide background: CD4 naive cells filled three plates per donor, CD4 memory three, CD8 naive two and CD8 memory one.

TCRdb's table, derived via immunoSEQ multiplex PCR, lists solely in-frame clones and lacks some. The sample consists of over a million clones, around 78% of them appearing once. The origin of this receptor is a man between 18 and 29 years old in good health. Some clones in this sample may be carry-over from other donors' samples. The chain joins TRBV6-1 to TRBJ1-5, with D uncertain. Specimen: memory CD4+ T cells from PBMCs. Subset denoted: CD45RA-negative fraction. DNA of the CDR3: TGTGCCAGCAGTGAGGTCGGGTGGGGCAATCAGCCCCAGCATTTT. This translates into CASSEVGWGNQPQHF.